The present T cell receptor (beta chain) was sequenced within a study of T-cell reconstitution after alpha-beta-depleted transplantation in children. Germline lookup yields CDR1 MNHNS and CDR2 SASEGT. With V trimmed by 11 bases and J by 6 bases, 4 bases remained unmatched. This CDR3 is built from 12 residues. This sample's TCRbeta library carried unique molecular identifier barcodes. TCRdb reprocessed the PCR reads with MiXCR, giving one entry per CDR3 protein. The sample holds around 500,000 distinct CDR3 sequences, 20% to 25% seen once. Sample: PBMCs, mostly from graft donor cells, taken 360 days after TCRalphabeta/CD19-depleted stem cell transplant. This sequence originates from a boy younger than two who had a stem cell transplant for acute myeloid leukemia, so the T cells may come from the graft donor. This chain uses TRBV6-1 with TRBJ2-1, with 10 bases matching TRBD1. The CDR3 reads CAVGQGGNEQFF. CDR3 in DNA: TGTGCCGTTGGACAGGGGGGCAATGAGCAGTTCTTC.